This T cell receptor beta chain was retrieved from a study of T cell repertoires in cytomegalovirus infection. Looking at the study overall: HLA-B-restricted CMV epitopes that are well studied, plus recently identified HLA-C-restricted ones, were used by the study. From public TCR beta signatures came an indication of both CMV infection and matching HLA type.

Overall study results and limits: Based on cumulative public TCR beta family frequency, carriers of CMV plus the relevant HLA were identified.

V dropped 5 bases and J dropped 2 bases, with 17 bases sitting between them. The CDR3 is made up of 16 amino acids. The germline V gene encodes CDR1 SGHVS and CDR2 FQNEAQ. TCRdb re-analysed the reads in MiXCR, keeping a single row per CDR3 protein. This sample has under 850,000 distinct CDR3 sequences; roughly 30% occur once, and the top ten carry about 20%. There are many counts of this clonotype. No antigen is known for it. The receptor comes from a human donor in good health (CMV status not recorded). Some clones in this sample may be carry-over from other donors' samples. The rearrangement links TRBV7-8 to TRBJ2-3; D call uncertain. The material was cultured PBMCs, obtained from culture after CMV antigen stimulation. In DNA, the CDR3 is TGTGCCAGCAGCCAAAAGAAGGGTATGGTCACAGATACGCAGTATTTT. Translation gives CASSQKKGMVTDTQYF.